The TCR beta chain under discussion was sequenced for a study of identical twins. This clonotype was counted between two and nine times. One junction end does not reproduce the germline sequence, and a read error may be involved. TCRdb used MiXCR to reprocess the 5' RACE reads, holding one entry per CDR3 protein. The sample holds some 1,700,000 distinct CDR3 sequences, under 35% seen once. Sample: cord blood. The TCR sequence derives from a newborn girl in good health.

Written as DNA, the CDR3 is TGTGCCAGCGGCCAGCGGGGGGCCACAGATACGCAGTATTTT. Its translation: CASGQRGATDTQYF. The gene calls are TRBV3-1 and TRBJ2-3; 9 bases are a match to TRBD2. The CDR3 has 14 residues. The V gene's germline CDR1 is LGHDT and CDR2 YNNKEL (reference sequence).